The clone carrying this TCR beta chain was picked up a small number of times. V trimming: 3 bases; J trimming: 0 bases; junction bases outside the gene matches: 6. Looked up from germline, CDR1 is LNHNV and CDR2 is YYDKDF (reference sequence). The CDR3 length is 16 residues. These donors were members of the roughly 110-subject validation cohort, a group separate from the approximately 670-subject first cohort. Clones were sequenced by immunoSEQ multiplex PCR, and TCRdb holds only the in-frame ones, with some missing. The sample records about 280,000 clones, around 87% being singletons. These data originate in a study of cytomegalovirus exposure and HLA in healthy donors. Study as a whole: Both the 120 validation repertoires and the roughly 700 first-cohort repertoires used the same platform, as reported by a later analysis.

The chain carries TRBV15 and TRBJ2-3; TRBD1 agrees at 7 bases. Sample: PBMCs. The TCR was taken from a woman between 18 and 29 years old in good health and CMV-seronegative. Here the CDR3 DNA reads TGTGCCACCAGCAGCGGACAGGTATCTAGCACAGATACGCAGTATTTT. Its translation: CATSSGQVSSTDTQYF.